The 3 T cell receptor beta chains listed next were all sequenced from one sample in a study of T cell changes during pregnancy in multiple sclerosis. TCRdb's table, derived via immunoSEQ multiplex PCR, lists solely in-frame clones and lacks some. The data contain tens of thousands of clones, approximately 89% of them singletons. Sample: peripheral blood, taken in the first trimester of pregnancy. The receptor set was obtained from a female donor in good health, enrolled as a control in a pregnancy study.

The chain is built from TRBV11-1 and TRBJ2-3, with TRBD2 identical over 7 bases. The germline V gene encodes CDR1 SGHAT and CDR2 FQDESV (reference sequence). Trimming took 2 bases from V and 4 from J; bases not matched to a gene: 12. The CDR3 has 17 residues. For the CDR3, the DNA is TGTGCCAGCAGCTTATACTTGGGAGGGAGGGCGGCAGATACGCAGTATTTT. Protein: CASSLYLGGRAADTQYF.

The genes are TRBV7-8 and TRBJ2-5; 13 bases are shared with TRBD2. Per germline, CDR1 SGHVS and CDR2 FQNEAQ. Trimming removed 6 bases from V and 5 bases from J; junction bases left unmatched: 9. The CDR3 contains 16 residues. CDR3 region: CASSTPTSGREETQYF. The CDR3, as DNA: TGTGCCAGCAGTACCCCCACTAGCGGGAGGGAGGAGACCCAGTACTTC.

This clone was seen a single time. The rearrangement links TRBV9 to TRBJ1-5; the D is unclear. There are 14 residues in the CDR3. Trimming shortened V by 0 bases and J by 9 bases, and 13 bases separated the two germline ends. CDR1 and CDR2 (germline): SGDLS, YYNGEE. In DNA, the CDR3 is TGTGCCAGCAGCGTAGGGTCTGTAGAGGGGCCCCAGCATTTT. Translated: CASSVGSVEGPQHF.